The clone carrying this T cell receptor (beta chain) was seen just once. Its matching antigen is unknown. At one end, the junction sequence differs from germline, possibly due to a read error. The PCR employed 60 Vbeta primers together with 13 Jbeta primers. TCRdb keeps only in-frame clones here, not all; method: immunoSEQ multiplex PCR. The sample yields some 80,000 clones, about 79% seen once. This record comes from a study of cytomegalovirus exposure and HLA in healthy donors. CDR1 is SSHAT, CDR2 FNYEAQ, per germline (reference sequence). The CDR3 consists of 17 residues. General study findings and limits: Productive rates of about 90% or about 30% were seen for most TCR beta V segments in an earlier analysis. Reports credit the classifier with highly specific, highly sensitive diagnosis of cytomegalovirus status. Cytomegalovirus-associated TCR beta chains were listed, numbering more than 150. For TCR beta chains, V- and J-gene trimming was later linked to a missense DCLRE1C variant.

The gene calls are TRBV7-7 and TRBJ1-4; D uncertain. This clonotype originated in a man younger than 35 in good health and CMV-seropositive. Specimen: PBMCs. The CDR3 sequence: CASTRDRGWETNEKLFF. CDR3 nucleotides: TGTGCTAGCACCCGAGATCGGGGTTGGGAGACTAATGAAAAACTGTTTTTT.